This TCR beta chain was recorded in a study of blood T cell repertoires in COVID-19. Across the whole study: Italy, Spain and the United States were the sources of the convalescent and acute COVID-19 samples.

The authors' processing: Nucleated cell counts were estimated from reference gene primer amplification. Assay used: immunoSEQ multiplex PCR; TCRdb lists only in-frame clones, some missing. V and J calls and clone size are copied from that table; D and trimming were computed from the DNA. Of some 150,000 clones listed, 87% are singletons. The sequence came from a man between 50 and 59 years old who had recovered from COVID-19. Material: peripheral blood.

The CDR3 sequence is CASRGGYYNEQFF. CDR3 sequence (DNA): TGTGCCAGCAGGGGGGGGTACTACAATGAGCAGTTCTTC. The chain has TRBV7-2 and TRBJ2-1; 7 bases map to TRBD2. With 6 bases clipped from V and 3 bases from J, the junction kept 2 bases outside the gene matches. Germline V gene lookup returns CDR1 SGHTA and CDR2 FQGNSA. The CDR3 is 13 amino acids.